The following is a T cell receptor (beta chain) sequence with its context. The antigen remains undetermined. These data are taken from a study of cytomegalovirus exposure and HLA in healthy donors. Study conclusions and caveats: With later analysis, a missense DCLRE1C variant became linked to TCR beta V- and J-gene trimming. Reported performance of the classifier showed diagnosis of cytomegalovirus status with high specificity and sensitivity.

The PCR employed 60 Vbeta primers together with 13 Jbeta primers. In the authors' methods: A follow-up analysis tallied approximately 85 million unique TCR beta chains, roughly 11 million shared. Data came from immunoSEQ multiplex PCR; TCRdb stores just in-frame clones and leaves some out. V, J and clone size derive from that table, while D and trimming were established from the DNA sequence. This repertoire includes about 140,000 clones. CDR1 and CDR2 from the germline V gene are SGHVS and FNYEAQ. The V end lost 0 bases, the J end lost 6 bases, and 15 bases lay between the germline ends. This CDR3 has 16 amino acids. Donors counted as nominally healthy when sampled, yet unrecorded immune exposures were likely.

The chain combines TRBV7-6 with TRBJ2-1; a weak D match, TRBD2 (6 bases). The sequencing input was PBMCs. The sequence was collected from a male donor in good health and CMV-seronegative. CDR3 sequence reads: CASSLAGLTSSNEQFF. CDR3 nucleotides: TGTGCCAGCAGCTTAGCGGGGTTGACTAGTTCCAATGAGCAGTTCTTC.